The 30 T cell receptor beta chains reported below all come from one sample, sequenced in a study of cytomegalovirus exposure and HLA in healthy donors. 13 Jbeta primers and 60 Vbeta primers were used for the PCR. TCRdb's table, derived via immunoSEQ multiplex PCR, lists solely in-frame clones and lacks some. The profile shows roughly 120,000 clones, approximately 81% of them singletons. Material for sequencing was PBMCs. Receptors were obtained from a woman in her twenties or thirties in good health and CMV-seronegative.

CDR3: CASSPGAAGRDEQYF. The CDR3 DNA reads as TGTGCCAGCTCACCCGGTGCAGCGGGACGCGACGAGCAGTACTTC. The chain couples TRBV18 to TRBJ2-7, with TRBD2 matching 7 bases. The germline CDR1 and CDR2 sequences are KGHSH and LQKENI. V trimming: 3 bases; J trimming: 5 bases; junction bases outside the gene matches: 10. This CDR3 region has 15 residues.

The rearrangement links TRBV27 to TRBJ2-1; tentative D call: TRBD2 (6 bases). V was clipped by 0 bases and J by 13 bases, with 16 bases between them. Looked up from germline, CDR1 is MNHEY and CDR2 is SMNVEV (reference sequence). The CDR3 extends over 14 amino acids. The CDR3 here is CASSLSSGRAYQFF. CDR3 DNA sequence: TGTGCCAGCAGTTTATCTAGCGGTCGAGCGTATCAGTTCTTC.

The DNA of the CDR3 is TGTGCCAGCAGCTCCCAGGGTATGAAGGGGACTGAAGCTTTCTTT. This gives the protein CASSSQGMKGTEAFF. This sequence joins TRBV7-9 and TRBJ1-1; D might be TRBD1 (5 bases). Germline CDR1 SEHNR, CDR2 FQNEAQ (reference sequence). The germline V and J ends were trimmed by 4 bases and 5 bases, with 17 bases remaining between them. CDR3 length equals 15 residues.

With regard to this clone: A junction end diverges from the germline sequence, so it may reflect a read error. CDR3 region: CSSSLAELQETQYF. The CDR3, as DNA: TGTTCCAGCAGCTTAGCAGAACTGCAAGAGACCCAGTACTTC. The chain carries TRBV7-9 and TRBJ2-5; D gene uncertain. The V gene's germline CDR1 is SEHNR and CDR2 FQNEAQ (reference sequence). The CDR3 extends over 14 amino acids.

V is TRBV5-1 and J is TRBJ2-7, with D unresolved. CDR1 and CDR2 from the germline V gene are SGHRS and YFSETQ. This CDR3 is built from 14 residues. The V end was cut by 0 bases, the J end by 2 bases, with 9 bases between. CDR3 DNA sequence: TGCGCCAGCAGCTTGGGACTGGTAACCTACGAGCAGTACTTC. It yields the protein CASSLGLVTYEQYF.

The rearrangement joins TRBV21-1 to TRBJ2-7; the D call in the table, TRBD1, was not verified against the DNA. TRBV21-1 is designated a pseudogene. The CDR3 runs 16 residues. CDR3 nucleotides: TGTGCCAGCAGCATCGAGGCCGGGACAGGGTGTTACGAGCAGTACTTC. Its translation: CASSIEAGTGCYEQYF.

The chain combines TRBV28 with TRBJ2-7, with 8 bases matching TRBD2. Germline V gene sequence: CDR1 MDHEN, CDR2 SYDVKM. The ends lost 4 bases at V and 3 bases at J; junction bases unmatched: 17. This CDR3 region has 18 residues. The CDR3 DNA is TGTGCCAGCAGTTCCCTGGGGGGATCGGGGGGGGTAGACTACGAGCAGTACTTC. Protein: CASSSLGGSGGVDYEQYF.

The chain couples TRBV18 to TRBJ1-5; TRBD1 aligns across 7 bases. This CDR3 spans 15 amino acids. Germline V gives CDR1 KGHSH, CDR2 LQKENI. After removal of 3 bases from V and 8 bases from J, the junction contained 10 bases not matched to a gene. The CDR3 sequence is CASSPTGLDDEPQHF. CDR3 DNA: TGTGCCAGCTCACCGACAGGGCTCGACGATGAGCCCCAGCATTTT.

This chain links TRBV27 with TRBJ2-1, with 10 bases matching TRBD2. The CDR3 is 14 residues long. The germline gives CDR1 MNHEY, CDR2 SMNVEV (reference sequence). The junction had 4 bases not matched to a gene; V was cut back by 2 bases and J by 9 bases. CDR3 amino acids: CASSLKLAGTEQFF. The CDR3 DNA is TGTGCCAGCAGTTTAAAACTAGCGGGAACTGAGCAGTTCTTC.

V and J are TRBV28 and TRBJ2-3, with TRBD2 matching 13 bases. V was pared by 6 bases and J by 4 bases, with 10 bases of the junction left unmatched. The CDR3 is 17 amino acids. In germline, CDR1 is MDHEN, CDR2 SYDVKM. CDR3 nucleotide sequence: TGTGCCAGCAGCATCACAAAACTAGCGGGAGGGGCAGATACGCAGTATTTT. Amino acid sequence: CASSITKLAGGADTQYF.

This chain connects TRBV4-1 to TRBJ1-2; D unresolved. V was shortened by 1 base and J by 2 bases, with 8 bases between the two germline ends. CDR3 size: 14 residues. Germline loops: CDR1 MGHRA, CDR2 YSYEKL. The CDR3 coding sequence is TGCGCCAGCAGCCAAGTTGGAGAAAACTATGGCTACACCTTC. The encoded protein is CASSQVGENYGYTF.

This chain connects TRBV28 to TRBJ1-2, with 7 nucleotides matching TRBD1. The CDR3 consists of 13 residues. Germline trimming cut 6 bases from V and 8 bases from J; bases unmatched to any gene: 9. Germline CDR1 and CDR2: MDHEN and SYDVKM. CDR3: CASSRGGAEGYTF. Here the CDR3 DNA reads TGTGCCAGCAGCCGAGGGGGCGCGGAGGGCTACACCTTC.

J is TRBJ2-5 and V is TRBV21-1; TRBD2, as called in the table, went unchecked against the DNA. Near its end, the DNA agrees better with TRBJ2-7, so the J call may be wrong. TRBV21-1 is assigned pseudogene status. The CDR3 length is 20 residues. The CDR3 protein is CASSTRHRGVASISSYEQYF. The CDR3 bases are TGTGCCAGCAGCACCCGACACCGCGGAGTAGCGTCTATTAGCTCCTACGAGCAGTACTTC.

This clone was counted only a few times. The chain carries TRBV4-1 and TRBJ2-1; 12 nucleotides line up with TRBD2. The CDR3 sequence is 15 residues long. V shed 7 bases, J shed 7 bases, and the junction held 8 bases outside the gene matches. Germline V lookup: CDR1 MGHRA, CDR2 YSYEKL. CDR3 sequence reads: CASTVLAGGYNEQFF. CDR3 DNA: TGCGCCAGCACCGTACTAGCGGGAGGTTATAATGAGCAGTTCTTC.

Regarding this clone: Compared with germline, one end of the junction differs, possibly owing to a read error. The V and J genes are TRBV7-7 and TRBJ2-5, with unresolved D. Germline V gene sequence: CDR1 SSHAT, CDR2 FNYEAQ (reference sequence). The CDR3 spans 16 residues. For the CDR3, the DNA is TGTGCTAGCAGCAAAGTTCCCGGCGGCTTACCTGAGACCCAGTACTTC. Its protein product is CASSKVPGGLPETQYF.

The chain joins TRBV28 to TRBJ2-7; 13 bases are shared with TRBD2. Looked up from germline, CDR1 is MDHEN and CDR2 is SYDVKM. This CDR3 has 16 residues. V shed 7 bases, J shed 0 bases, and the junction held 6 bases outside the gene matches. The CDR3 coding sequence is TGTGCCAGCATCCCGACTAGCGGGAGGATCTCCTACGAGCAGTACTTC. Translating it yields CASIPTSGRISYEQYF.

V is TRBV11-1 and J is TRBJ2-1; TRBD2 matches at 13 bases. The germline V gene has CDR1 SGHAT and CDR2 FQDESV (reference sequence). The CDR3 runs to 17 residues. Trimming took 5 bases from V and 7 from J; bases not matched to a gene: 11. CDR3 nucleotide sequence: TGTGCCAGCAGCCAAGGAGTGGGACTAGCGGGAAGAAATGAGCAGTTCTTC. As protein: CASSQGVGLAGRNEQFF.

The rearrangement links TRBV27 to TRBJ1-5; D might be TRBD1 (5 bases). Looked up from germline, CDR1 is MNHEY and CDR2 is SMNVEV (reference sequence). V was trimmed by 5 bases and J by 2 bases, leaving 7 bases between them. This CDR3 is 13 amino acids long. CDR3 sequence (DNA): TGTGCCAGCAGTGGACATCGCAATCAGCCCCAGCATTTT. Translation gives CASSGHRNQPQHF.

This chain uses TRBV13 with TRBJ2-1; 12 nucleotides agree with TRBD2. Germline CDR1 and CDR2: PRHDT and FYEKMQ (reference sequence). This CDR3 has 17 residues. Trimming removed 3 bases from V and 0 bases from J; junction bases left unmatched: 3. The CDR3 DNA is TGTGCCAGCAGCTTCGGACTAGCGGGGAGCTCCTACAATGAGCAGTTCTTC. Protein product: CASSFGLAGSSYNEQFF.

The V and J genes are TRBV5-1 and TRBJ2-2, with 8 bases that match TRBD2. This CDR3 region has 16 residues. Trimming removed 4 bases from V and 4 bases from J; junction bases left unmatched: 9. CDR1 SGHRS and CDR2 YFSETQ come from the germline V gene. The CDR3 nucleotides read TGCGCCAGCAGCCTCCAAGCGGGAGAGGTCACCGGGGAGCTGTTTTTT. Translated, it gives CASSLQAGEVTGELFF.

The chain recombines TRBV13 with TRBJ2-3, with D perhaps TRBD2 (6 bases). Germline CDR1 is PRHDT and CDR2 is FYEKMQ (reference sequence). The CDR3 has 14 amino acids. With 2 bases removed from V and 4 bases from J, the gap between germline ends came to 10 bases. CDR3 sequence (DNA): TGTGCCAGCAGCTTAACGGGAGCGGCAGATACGCAGTATTTT. Translated: CASSLTGAADTQYF.

The chain has TRBV6-1 and TRBJ2-5; D remains ambiguous. This CDR3 region has 14 residues. Trimming took 6 bases from V and 2 from J, leaving 13 bases between them. The V gene's germline CDR1 is MNHNS and CDR2 SASEGT. CDR3 DNA: TGTGCCAGCAGCCCCCAGGAAGCACAAGAGACCCAGTACTTC. Translation gives CASSPQEAQETQYF.

The genes are TRBV7-2 and TRBJ2-1; D remains unclear. The CDR3 sequence is 13 residues long. V was clipped by 5 bases and J by 3 bases, with 8 bases between them. Germline loops: CDR1 SGHTA, CDR2 FQGNSA. CDR3 in DNA: TGTGCCAGCAGCCGGCCGGGCTACAATGAGCAGTTCTTC. It codes for CASSRPGYNEQFF.

This clone was picked up a small number of times. The chain links TRBV18 to TRBJ2-7, with D perhaps matching TRBD2 (5 bases). This CDR3 is 13 amino acids long. Between the trimmed V and J ends, which lost 0 bases and 5 bases, there was a span of 8 bases. The germline V gene encodes CDR1 KGHSH and CDR2 LQKENI. The chain's CDR3 is CASSPPHGDEQYF. The CDR3 nucleotides read TGTGCCAGCTCACCACCGCACGGGGACGAGCAGTACTTC.

This rearrangement joins TRBV5-4 to TRBJ1-1, with D maybe TRBD1 (5 bases). V lost 4 bases, J lost 0 bases, and 22 bases lay in between. Germline assignment: CDR1 SGHNT and CDR2 YYREEE (reference sequence). This CDR3 contains 18 residues. The CDR3 nucleotides read TGTGCCAGCAGCCATGCGGGGGGACGGCCCCAGGTGAACACTGAAGCTTTCTTT. As protein: CASSHAGGRPQVNTEAFF.

The V gene is TRBV15, the J gene TRBJ2-7; maybe TRBD1 (5 bases). The CDR3 totals 13 residues. Per the germline V gene, CDR1 is LNHNV and CDR2 is YYDKDF (reference sequence). V was trimmed by 1 base and J by 4 bases, leaving 8 bases between them. The CDR3 region has the DNA TGTGCCACCAGCAGAGCCAGGGCATACGAGCAGTACTTC. It encodes CATSRARAYEQYF. The whole variable domain, filled in from reference TRBV15 and TRBJ2-7, reads DAMVIQNPRYQVTQFGKPVTLSCSQTLNHNVMYWYQQKSSQAPKLLFHYYDKDFNNEADTPDNFQSRRPNTSFCFLDIRSPGLGDTAMYLCATSRARAYEQYFGPGTRLTVT.

This clone occurred a few times. The chain couples TRBV5-5 to TRBJ1-1; 9 bases are shared with TRBD1. The ends lost 4 bases at V and 7 bases at J; junction bases unmatched: 11. CDR1 and CDR2 from the germline V gene are SGHKS and YYEKEE (reference sequence). The CDR3 consists of 15 residues. CDR3 DNA: TGTGCCAGCAGCCCTTACCCGGGACAGGGTTATGAAGCTTTCTTT. Its protein is CASSPYPGQGYEAFF. Combining the CDR3 with reference TRBV5-5 and TRBJ1-1 gives the whole variable domain DAGVTQSPTHLIKTRGQQVTLRCSPISGHKSVSWYQQVLGQGPQFIFQYYEKEERGRGNFPDRFSARQFPNYSSELNVNALLLGDSALYLCASSPYPGQGYEAFFGQGTRLTVV.

This rearrangement joins TRBV6-6 to TRBJ1-5; D uncertain. Deletions cut 1 base from V and 4 bases from J, with 8 bases between. CDR1 is MNHNY, CDR2 SVGAGI, per germline (reference sequence). The CDR3 sequence is 14 residues long. CDR3 sequence reads: CASSYLAGNQPQHF. The CDR3 DNA follows: TGTGCCAGCAGTTACTTGGCGGGGAATCAGCCCCAGCATTTT.

The chain links TRBV9 to TRBJ2-5, with TRBD2 matching 11 bases. Germline CDR1 and CDR2: SGDLS and YYNGEE. Trimming took 0 bases from V and 5 from J; bases not matched to a gene: 0. The length of the CDR3 is 14 residues. This chain's CDR3 is CASSVVAGGETQYF. The CDR3, as DNA: TGTGCCAGCAGCGTAGTAGCGGGAGGGGAGACCCAGTACTTC.

The gene calls are TRBV6-5 and TRBJ1-3; D gene unclear. Per germline, CDR1 MNHEY and CDR2 SVGAGI. The CDR3 covers 13 residues. Trimming removed 4 bases from V and 10 bases from J, with 14 bases in between. The CDR3 loop is CASSSYPDGTIYF. For the CDR3, the DNA is TGTGCCAGCAGTTCTTACCCCGACGGGACCATATATTTT.